Sequencing of this T cell receptor (beta chain) was carried out in a study of T-cell memory formation after mild COVID-19. Findings and caveats of the study: CD8+ contracting clones occupied EMRA, while CD4+ ones occupied mainly CM and EM. Day 15 to 85 contracting clones showed balanced CD4/CD8; day 15 to 37 expanders favored CD4+.

TCRdb re-called the 5' RACE reads through MiXCR, storing one row per CDR3 protein. The sample lists about 190,000 distinct CDR3 sequences, over 9.5% seen once, with approximately 3% in the top ten. As to this clonotype: No antigen is known for it.

This CDR3 is built from 13 residues. Germline loops: CDR1 SQVTM, CDR2 ANQGSEA. Trimming removed 3 bases at V and 5 bases at J, with 13 bases between. The source material was PBMCs or a T cell subset sorted from them (not recorded which). The chain uses TRBV29-1 and TRBJ1-1, with D unresolved. This clonotype was obtained from a young man who had mild COVID-19 (a few samples of this study predate the infection). Cell type and time point are not known. Here the CDR3 reads CSVEYTLGTEAFF. In DNA form, the CDR3 reads TGCAGCGTTGAGTACACTCTGGGGACTGAAGCTTTCTTT.